This T cell receptor (beta chain) comes out of a study of T cell responses to AZD1222 COVID-19 vaccine. This table comes from immunoSEQ multiplex PCR, and its TCRdb copy is limited to in-frame clones, with some not included. The table shows approximately 120,000 clones, with 93% occurring only once. Points from the study as a whole: Targeting of unmutated variant regions was reportedly seen in nearly half of spike-specific TCRs. Females outnumbered males among donors, who were mostly white British; clonal diversity was possibly underestimated.

Germline values: CDR1 SGHKS, CDR2 YYEKEE (reference sequence). The CDR3 is made up of 16 amino acids. V lost 3 bases, J lost 4 bases, and 11 bases stayed unmatched. The sample holds many counts of this clone. Its antigen remains unknown. The V and J genes are TRBV5-5 and TRBJ2-7; 9 positions agree with TRBD2. This TCR derives from an adult in good health. The sequencing used peripheral blood, collected on day 0 of AZD1222 vaccination. The DNA of the CDR3 is TGTGCCAGCAGCTCCCTCTTAGCGGGAGCTACTTACGAGCAGTACTTC. Amino acids: CASSSLLAGATYEQYF.